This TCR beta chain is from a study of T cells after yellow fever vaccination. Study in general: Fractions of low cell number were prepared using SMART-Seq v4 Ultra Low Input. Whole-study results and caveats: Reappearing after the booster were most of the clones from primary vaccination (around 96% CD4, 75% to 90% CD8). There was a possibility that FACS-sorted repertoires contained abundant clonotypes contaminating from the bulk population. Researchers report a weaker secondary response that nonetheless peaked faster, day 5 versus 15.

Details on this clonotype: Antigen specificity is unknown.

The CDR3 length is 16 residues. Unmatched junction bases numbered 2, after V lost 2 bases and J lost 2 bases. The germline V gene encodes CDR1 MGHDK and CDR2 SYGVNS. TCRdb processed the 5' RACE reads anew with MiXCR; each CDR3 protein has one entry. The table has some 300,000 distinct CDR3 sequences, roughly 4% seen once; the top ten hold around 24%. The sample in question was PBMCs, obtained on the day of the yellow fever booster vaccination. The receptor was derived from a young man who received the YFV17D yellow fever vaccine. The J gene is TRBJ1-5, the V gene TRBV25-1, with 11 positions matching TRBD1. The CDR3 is CASSEPGQGGNQPQHF. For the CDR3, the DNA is TGTGCCAGCAGTGAACCGGGACAGGGGGGCAATCAGCCCCAGCATTTT.